These T cell receptor beta chains were read from a single sample in a study of TIL therapy for anti-PD-1-resistant metastatic lung cancer. Measured with immunoSEQ multiplex PCR; TCRdb has only the in-frame clones, and not every one. The table has roughly 26,000 clones, just under 75% seen once; the top ten hold over 7%. Sequencing was performed on tumor tissue, taken at baseline. The receptors here all came from a person aged 25-85 years with non-small cell lung cancer. Each CDR3 is given with its conserved first and last residue. Fields, in order: V gene, clone size, CDR3 length, J gene, D gene, CDR3 DNA, CDR3 protein. The D gene is left open where the match is weak. A clone size is listed for some rows: how often the clone was seen (once, few, many), or a class if it is expanded.

>TRBV27|-|15|TRBJ2-7|-
TGTGCCAGCAGTAGCCTTCCCACCGGATGGGGCGAGCAGTACTTC
CASSSLPTGWGEQYF
>TRBV6-6|-|15|TRBJ1-6|TRBD1
TGTGCCAGCAGTTCAGGGGGCCATTATAATTCACCCCTCCACTTT
CASSSGGHYNSPLHF
>TRBV5-6|-|13|TRBJ1-1|-
TGTGCCAGCAGCTTTCCATTGAACACTGAAGCTTTCTTT
CASSFPLNTEAFF
>TRBV25-1|few|14|TRBJ1-2|-
TGTGCCAGCAGTACCCGGGCATCTAACTATGGCTACACCTTC
CASSTRASNYGYTF
>TRBV2|-|13|TRBJ1-1|TRBD1
TGTGCCAGCAGTGTTCAGGGGGACACTGAAGCTTTCTTT
CASSVQGDTEAFF
>TRBV6-4|-|14|TRBJ1-4|TRBD1
TGTGCCACGAAAAGCGGGACAGCGAATGAAAAACTGTTTTTT
CATKSGTANEKLFF
>TRBV7-6|-|15|TRBJ1-5|TRBD1
TGTGCCAGCAGCTTAGGGCCAGGGGGGCATCAGCCCCAGCATTTT
CASSLGPGGHQPQHF
>TRBV30|-|16|TRBJ2-2|TRBD2
TGTGCCTGGACCGCGGGGGGGCCGCTATTGGCCGGGGAGCTGTTTTTT
CAWTAGGPLLAGELFF
>TRBV30|once|14|TRBJ1-3|-
TGTGCCTGGACCCCAGGTGTACCTGGAAACACCATATATTTT
CAWTPGVPGNTIYF
>TRBV25-1|-|11|TRBJ2-7|-
TGTGCCAGCAGTGGTTCCCACGAGCAGTACTTC
CASSGSHEQYF
>TRBV19|-|12|TRBJ2-1|TRBD1
TGTGCCAGTAGTATCAGGGGGCTCGAGCAGTTCTTC
CASSIRGLEQFF
>TRBV7-2|-|16|TRBJ2-6|-
TGTGCCAGCAGCTCAACGACGTTGACTGGGGCCAACGTCCTGACTTTC
CASSSTTLTGANVLTF
>TRBV7-2|-|13|TRBJ1-1|-
TGTGCCAGCAGCTTAGCGGCGGTCACTGAAGCTTTCTTT
CASSLAAVTEAFF
>TRBV7-2|-|15|TRBJ1-4|-
TGTGCCAGCAGCTTGTACAGGGACCTTAATGAAAAACTGTTTTTT
CASSLYRDLNEKLFF
>TRBV9|once|15|TRBJ2-5|-
TGTGCCAGCAGCGGGGGTGACGGGGCCGGGGAGACCCAGTACTTC
CASSGGDGAGETQYF
>TRBV7-9|-|16|TRBJ2-7|TRBD2
TGTGCCAGCAGCTCCCTAGCGGGGCGCTTCTCCTACGAGCAGTACTTC
CASSSLAGRFSYEQYF
>TRBV6-6|-|13|TRBJ1-4|TRBD1
TGTGCCTCAAACTTACAGGGGAATGAAAAACTGTTTTTT
CASNLQGNEKLFF
>TRBV5-1|-|12|TRBJ1-3|-
TGCGCCAGCAGCTTATCTGGAAACACCATATATTTT
CASSLSGNTIYF
>TRBV5-1|-|16|TRBJ1-1|-
TGCGCCAGCAGCTTGGATGTCACCTACAGGAACACTGAAGCTTTCTTT
CASSLDVTYRNTEAFF
>TRBV11-2|-|15|TRBJ2-5|-
TGTGCCAGCAGCTTTGGACAGAAGGCGGGCGGAACCCAGTACTTC
CASSFGQKAGGTQYF
>TRBV7-9|few|15|TRBJ1-2|-
TGTGCCAGCAGCTTTCCGGGAGGGGCCGACTATGGCTACACCTTC
CASSFPGGADYGYTF
>TRBV5-4|-|13|TRBJ1-2|-
TGTGCCAGCAGCTTGGAGGGTAGCTATGGCTACACCTTC
CASSLEGSYGYTF
>TRBV28|-|12|TRBJ1-2|-
TGTGCCAGCAGTGCTGAGGTTTCGGGCTACACCTTC
CASSAEVSGYTF
>TRBV19|-|14|TRBJ1-6|-
TGTGCCAGTAGCCTATCTAGGGGAAATTCACCCCTCCACTTT
CASSLSRGNSPLHF
>TRBV6-5|-|15|TRBJ2-7|TRBD1
TGTGCCAGCAGTGGGGACAGGGAAAGCTCCTACGAGCAGTACTTC
CASSGDRESSYEQYF
>TRBV6-5|-|15|TRBJ1-4|TRBD1
TGTGCCAGCAGTTATCGGACAGGGCCCTCCGAAAAACTGTTTTTT
CASSYRTGPSEKLFF
>TRBV6-1|-|16|TRBJ2-7|TRBD1
TGTGCCAGCAGTGAAATTGCGGACAGGGGTTTCTACGAGCAGTACTTC
CASSEIADRGFYEQYF
>TRBV28|-|19|TRBJ1-5|TRBD1
TGTGCCAGCAGTTTATACCTTCCAGGGGGCGGGAATAGCAATCAGCCCCAGCATTTT
CASSLYLPGGGNSNQPQHF
>TRBV6-6|-|15|TRBJ2-5|TRBD2
TGTGCCAGCAGACCCAGCGGGGGGGTCTTGGAGACCCAGTACTTC
CASRPSGGVLETQYF
>TRBV6-1|-|15|TRBJ1-4|-
TGTGCCAGCGGCAGAACGGGATCAACTAATGAAAAACTGTTTTTT
CASGRTGSTNEKLFF
>TRBV2|-|13|TRBJ2-7|-
TGTGCCAGCGAGGGAGCAGGATCCTACGAGCAGTACTTC
CASEGAGSYEQYF
>TRBV7-3|-|15|TRBJ2-7|TRBD2
TGTGCCAGCAGCCAGGGCGGGGGGGCCCCCTACGAGCAGTACTTC
CASSQGGGAPYEQYF
>TRBV9|-|12|TRBJ1-3|TRBD1
TGTGCCAGCGGGACAGACGGAAACACCATATATTTT
CASGTDGNTIYF
>TRBV29-1|few|14|TRBJ1-6|TRBD1
TGCAGCGTTGCAGACAGGGGAGGAGATTCACCCCTCCACTTT
CSVADRGGDSPLHF